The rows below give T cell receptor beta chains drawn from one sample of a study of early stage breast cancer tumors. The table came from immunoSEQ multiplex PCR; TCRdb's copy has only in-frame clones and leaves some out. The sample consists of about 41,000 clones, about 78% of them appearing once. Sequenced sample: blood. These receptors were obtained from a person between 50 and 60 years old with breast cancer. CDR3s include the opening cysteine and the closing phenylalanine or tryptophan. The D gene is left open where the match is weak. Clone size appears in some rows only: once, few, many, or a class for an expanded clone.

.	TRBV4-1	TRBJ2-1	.	TGCGCCAGCAGCCAAGATCTCGTCCTAGGGAGGAATGAGCAGTTCTTC	CASSQDLVLGRNEQFF
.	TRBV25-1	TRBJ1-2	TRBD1	TGTGCCAGCAGCCTCGACAGGGGTGGGAACTATGGCTACACCTTC	CASSLDRGGNYGYTF
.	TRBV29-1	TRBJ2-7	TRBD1	TGCAGCGGCCGGGACAGGGGTTTCGAGCAGTACTTC	CSGRDRGFEQYF
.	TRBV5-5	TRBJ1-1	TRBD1	TGTGCCAGCAGCTCGACGACAGGGGGAAACACTGAAGCTTTCTTT	CASSSTTGGNTEAFF
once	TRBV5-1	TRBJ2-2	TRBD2	TGCGCCAGCAGCTTGGAAGCGGGACTATTGGCCGGGGAGCTGTTTTTT	CASSLEAGLLAGELFF
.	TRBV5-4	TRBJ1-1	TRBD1	TGTGCCAGCAGCCCCAAGGGACAGTGGGGCACTGAAGCTTTCTTT	CASSPKGQWGTEAFF
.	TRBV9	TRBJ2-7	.	TGTGCCAGCACCCCCGGGGCAGGGGTTTACGAGCAGTACTTC	CASTPGAGVYEQYF
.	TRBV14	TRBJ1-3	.	TGTGCCAGCAGCCCCATAAACCCGGGGGCTGGAAACACCATATATTTT	CASSPINPGAGNTIYF
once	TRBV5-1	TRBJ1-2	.	TGCGCCAGCAGCTTGGTTGGCAGCGAAGTCTATGGCTACACCTTC	CASSLVGSEVYGYTF
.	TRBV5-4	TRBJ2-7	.	TGTGCCAGCAGCTTGGATCTGGCCCCCTCCTACGAGCAGTACTTC	CASSLDLAPSYEQYF
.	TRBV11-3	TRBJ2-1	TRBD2	TGTGCCAGCACCAAACTAGCGGGAGGGTACAATGAGCAGTTCTTC	CASTKLAGGYNEQFF
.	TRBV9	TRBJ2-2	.	TGTGCCAGCGCGAGGCTAAACACCGGGGAGCTGTTTTTT	CASARLNTGELFF
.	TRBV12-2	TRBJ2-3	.	TGTGCAAGTCGCTTAGTCCCCCCGTGGTTGGCGGGCACAGATACGCAGTATTTT	CASRLVPPWLAGTDTQYF
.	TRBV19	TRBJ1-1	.	TGTGCCAGTACCCGGTCGGGGGGCACTGAAGCTTTCTTT	CASTRSGGTEAFF
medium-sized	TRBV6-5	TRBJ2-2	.	TGTGCCAGCAGTTACTCGAGGCAGGGAAGCGGGGAGCTGTTTTTT	CASSYSRQGSGELFF
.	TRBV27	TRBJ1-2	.	TGTGCCAGCAGTCTAGTGGGCCAGGGCTATGGCTACACCTTC	CASSLVGQGYGYTF
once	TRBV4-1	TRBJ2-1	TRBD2	TGCGCCAGCAGCCAAGATCCTACTAGCGGGAGGCGGTACAATGAGCAGTTCTTC	CASSQDPTSGRRYNEQFF
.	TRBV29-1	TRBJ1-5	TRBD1	TGCAGCGTTCAGACGACAGGGGGCCAGCCCCAGCATTTT	CSVQTTGGQPQHF
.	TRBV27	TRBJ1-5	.	TGTGCCAGCAGTTTATCGTATCCAGGTTATAGCAATCAGCCCCAGCATTTT	CASSLSYPGYSNQPQHF
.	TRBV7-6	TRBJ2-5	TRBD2	TGTGCCAGCAGCCGGACTAGCGGGGAGCAAGAGACCCAGTACTTC	CASSRTSGEQETQYF
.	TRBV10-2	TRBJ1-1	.	TGCGCCAGCAGCCCGGGGGGAAACACTGAAGCTTTCTTT	CASSPGGNTEAFF
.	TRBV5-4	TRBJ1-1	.	TGTGCCAGCGCCTTAGCCCCCGGGGGGGTCGAAACTGAAGCTTTCTTT	CASALAPGGVETEAFF
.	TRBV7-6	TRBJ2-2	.	TGTGCCAGCAGCTCCGGACAGCACACCGGGGAGCTGTTTTTT	CASSSGQHTGELFF